Following are 17 T cell receptor beta chains from one sample sequenced in a study of glioma-infiltrating T cells. TCR alpha and beta CDR3 regions were amplified from RNA using iRepertoire nested multiplex PCR. TCRdb passed the multiplex PCR reads through MiXCR, listing each CDR3 protein once. The table has around 97,000 distinct CDR3 sequences, about 30% seen once. Source material: glioma tissue, nonneoplastic brain tissue, or PBMCs (not recorded which). Every receptor here comes from a human donor with low-grade glioma or glioblastoma, undergoing nonglioma brain surgery, or in good health (not recorded which).

This clonotype was recorded at least ten times. The junction differs from germline at one of its ends, possibly a read error. This chain joins TRBV7-7 and TRBJ2-5, with TRBD2 matching 7 bases. CDR1 and CDR2 (germline): SSHAT, FNYEAQ (reference sequence). The CDR3 has 15 amino acids. CDR3 nucleotide sequence: TGTGCTAGCAGCTCAACCGCGGGACTACAAGAGACCCAGTACTTC. Encoded protein: CASSSTAGLQETQYF.

J is TRBJ2-3 and V is TRBV29-1; no clear D gene. Germline CDR1 reads SQVTM; CDR2 reads ANQGSEA. Trimming cost V 7 bases and J 4 bases, with 12 bases left between them. The CDR3 runs 12 residues. The CDR3 is CSGVAGSDTQYF. DNA of the CDR3: TGCAGCGGTGTCGCCGGGTCAGATACGCAGTATTTT.

This clonotype turned up a few times. The chain combines TRBV7-3 with TRBJ2-7; the match to TRBD2 covers 8 bases. CDR1 SGHTA and CDR2 FQGTGA come from the germline V gene. The CDR3 consists of 16 residues. The V and J ends lost 5 bases and 3 bases, in that order; junction bases with no gene match: 12. CDR3 sequence: CASSPGGGKGVYEQYF. CDR3 nucleotides: TGTGCCAGCAGCCCGGGAGGGGGTAAGGGGGTCTACGAGCAGTACTTC.

This clonotype was observed many times. V gene TRBV7-8 combines with J gene TRBJ1-2; 7 positions agree with TRBD1. Germline V gene data show CDR1 as SGHVS and CDR2 as FQNEAQ. The CDR3 is made up of 16 amino acids. The V segment lost 5 bases and the J segment 0 bases; nucleotides outside the gene matches: 9. The CDR3 nucleotides read TGTGCCAGCAGCCGACAGGGTACTATAGCTAACTATGGCTACACCTTC. Protein sequence: CASSRQGTIANYGYTF.

As concerns this clonotype: Being one base from a much bigger clone, this may be a read error. This likely comes from a read error, as the CDR3 has no conserved phenylalanine or tryptophan at its end. The V call is TRBV7-2, the J call TRBJ1-4; D gene ambiguous. Germline lookup yields CDR1 SGHTA and CDR2 FQGNSA. This CDR3 region has 15 residues. The germline V and J ends were trimmed by 1 base and 3 bases, with 9 bases remaining between them. Here the CDR3 DNA reads TGTGCCAGCAGCTTAGATAGGGCGGCTAATGAAAAACTGTTTTCT. Translated: CASSLDRAANEKLFS.

At least ten counts were recorded for this clonotype. The chain has TRBV27 and TRBJ1-5, with 9 bases aligning to TRBD1. The CDR3 contains 17 residues. Per germline, CDR1 MNHEY and CDR2 SMNVEV (reference sequence). V was pared by 2 bases and J by 3 bases, with 8 bases of the junction left unmatched. CDR3: CASSLSGGTGFNQPQHF. CDR3 sequence (DNA): TGTGCCAGCAGTTTAAGCGGGGGGACAGGGTTCAATCAGCCCCAGCATTTT.

The rearrangement links TRBV7-2 to TRBJ2-5; tentative D call: TRBD1 (5 bases). Germline loops: CDR1 SGHTA, CDR2 FQGNSA. CDR3 length equals 14 residues. Trimming pared 2 bases from V and 4 bases from J, leaving 11 bases between. CDR3 sequence reads: CASSLFQGLETQYF. The DNA of the CDR3 is TGTGCCAGCAGCTTATTTCAGGGTTTAGAGACCCAGTACTTC.

On this clonotype: This may come from a read error, since a much larger clone is one base off. The chain has TRBV20-1 and TRBJ2-6, with TRBD1 as a possible D gene (5 bases). Trimming cost V 2 bases and J 3 bases, with 11 bases left between them. CDR1 is DFQATT and CDR2 is SNEGSKA in the germline V gene (reference sequence). This CDR3 spans 15 amino acids. For the CDR3, the DNA is TGCAGTGCTAGAAGGACAACTTATGGGGCCAACGTCCTGACTTTC. This codes for CSARRTTYGANVLTF.

In regard to this clonotype: A read error is possible here, since a much larger clone lies one base away. The rearrangement joins TRBV20-1 to TRBJ1-6, with TRBD1 matching 8 bases. V was clipped by 6 bases and J by 7 bases; unmatched bases: 8. The germline CDR1 and CDR2 sequences are DFQATT and SNEGSKA (reference sequence). The CDR3 length is 14 residues. CDR3 region: CSAPRQGPNSPLHF. CDR3 DNA sequence: TGCAGTGCACCCAGACAGGGGCCAAATTCACCCCTCCACTTT.

This clonotype showed up many times. This rearrangement joins TRBV28 to TRBJ1-2; D unresolved. This CDR3 contains 14 residues. Germline V gene data show CDR1 as MDHEN and CDR2 as SYDVKM. V was pared by 4 bases and J by 8 bases, with 17 bases between. The DNA for the CDR3 is TGTGCCAGCAGTTCCCGCCCTATGGGTTGGGGCTACACCTTC. It is translated as CASSSRPMGWGYTF.

V gene TRBV3-1 combines with J gene TRBJ2-7; tentative D call: TRBD1 (5 bases). CDR3 size: 13 residues. Germline CDR1 and CDR2: LGHDT and YNNKEL (reference sequence). Trimming stripped 2 bases from V and 1 base from J, with 6 bases between. In DNA, the CDR3 is TGTGCCAGCAGCCAAAGGGGTTCCTACGAGCAGTACTTC. The encoded protein is CASSQRGSYEQYF.

The rearrangement joins TRBV12-3 or TRBV12-4 to TRBJ2-2; D gene ambiguous. The CDR3 consists of 14 residues. The CDR3 sequence is CTSSRTGETGELFF. The CDR3 bases are TGTACCTCCTCTCGGACGGGCGAGACCGGGGAGCTGTTTTTT.

Many counts were recorded for this clonotype. The gene calls are TRBV7-9 and TRBJ2-5; possibly TRBD1 for D (5 bases). This CDR3 spans 11 amino acids. Germline loops: CDR1 SEHNR, CDR2 FQNEAQ (reference sequence). Trimming shortened V by 6 bases and J by 9 bases, and 11 bases separated the two germline ends. The CDR3 loop is CASSLTGPQYF. The CDR3 DNA follows: TGTGCCAGCAGTTTAACAGGTCCCCAGTACTTC.

To note about this clonotype: At one of its ends the junction is not consistent with the germline gene, which may arise from a read error. This rearrangement joins TRBV19 to TRBJ1-2; perhaps TRBD1 as D (6 bases). The germline V gene encodes CDR1 LNHDA and CDR2 SQIVND (reference sequence). The CDR3 contains 15 residues. CDR3 loop: CASSSSPTGTYGYNF. The CDR3 bases are TGTGCCAGTAGTTCTTCCCCGACAGGAACCTATGGCTACAACTTC. Drawing the rest from reference TRBV19 and TRBJ1-2, the complete variable domain is DGGITQSPKYLFRKEGQNVTLSCEQNLNHDAMYWYRQDPGQGLRLIYYSQIVNDFQKGDIAEGYSVSREKKESFPLTVTSAQKNPTAFYLCASSSSPTGTYGYNFGSGTRLTVV.

This clonotype was counted at least ten times. The chain employs TRBV6-1 and TRBJ2-7; D is unclear. Trimming left V 5 bases short and J 2 bases short, with 7 bases between. From germline, CDR1 is MNHNS and CDR2 SASEGT. The length of the CDR3 is 12 residues. CDR3 bases: TGTGCCAGCAGTATACAGACCTACGAGCAGTACTTC. Amino acids: CASSIQTYEQYF.

Turning to this clonotype: A single base separates this from a much larger clone, so it may be a read error. The V gene is TRBV10-3, the J gene TRBJ2-3; TRBD2 matches 11 bases. The V gene end was trimmed by 2 bases and the J gene end by 0 bases; junction bases not matched to a gene: 7. The CDR3 totals 18 residues. The germline CDR1 and CDR2 sequences are ENHRY and SYGVKD. CDR3 region: CAISEGLAGGTSTDTQYF. CDR3 nucleotide sequence: TGTGCCATCAGTGAGGGCCTAGCGGGGGGTACGAGCACAGATACGCAGTATTTT.

This clonotype was recorded many times. The chain employs TRBV20-1 and TRBJ2-7; tentative D call: TRBD2 (6 bases). Per germline, CDR1 DFQATT and CDR2 SNEGSKA (reference sequence). CDR3 size: 13 residues. V lost 4 bases, J lost 3 bases, and 13 bases lay in between. Written as DNA, the CDR3 is TGCAGTGCTAACGTTCGGGAGAACTACGAGCAGTACTTC. Its translation is CSANVRENYEQYF.